The source of this TCR beta chain is a study of blood T cell repertoires in COVID-19. Study in general: T cells, B-cell-depleted T cells, or PBMCs supplied cDNA or gDNA.

The repertoire was sequenced with immunoSEQ multiplex PCR; TCRdb's copy has only in-frame clones and lacks some. The sample carries under 45,000 clones, 76% recorded once. The CDR3 has 16 residues. CDR1 SGHDN and CDR2 FVKESK come from the germline V gene. V lost 4 bases and J lost 3, with 15 bases in between. The sequence came from a man aged 80 or over with acute or convalescent COVID-19. The rearrangement links TRBV14 to TRBJ2-2; tentatively, D is TRBD2 (5 bases). The sample consisted of peripheral blood. This CDR3 reads CASSRPGSDYTGELFF. The CDR3 DNA follows: TGTGCCAGCAGCCGCCCGGGAAGCGACTACACCGGGGAGCTGTTTTTT.